This passage covers 3 T cell receptor beta chains from one sample sequenced in a study of shared clonotypes between healthy human individuals. Naive-designated CD8 cells lacked CD45RO, were positively enriched for CCR7, and omitted terminally differentiated effector memory CD45RA+ cells. This table comes from immunoSEQ multiplex PCR, and its TCRdb copy is limited to in-frame clones, with some not included. This sample carries about 2.1 million clones, roughly 95% of them seen once, and the ten largest clones take less than 2%. The material sequenced was naive CD8+ T cells from PBMCs. The origin of the receptors is a man aged 18 to 35 in good health. Some clones in this sample may be carry-over from other donors' samples.

J is TRBJ2-3 and V is TRBV5-1; D is possibly TRBD2 (6 bases). Trimming left V 0 bases short and J 0 bases short, with 11 bases between. This CDR3 has 16 amino acids. CDR1 is SGHRS, CDR2 YFSETQ, per germline. The CDR3 reads CASSLERRDSTDTQYF. DNA of the CDR3: TGCGCCAGCAGCTTGGAACGGCGGGATAGCACAGATACGCAGTATTTT. Full variable domain (remainder filled in from reference TRBV5-1 and TRBJ2-3): KAGVTQTPRYLIKTRGQQVTLSCSPISGHRSVSWYQQTPGQGLQFLFEYFSETQRNKGNFPGRFSGRQFSNSRSEMNVSTLELGDSALYLCASSLERRDSTDTQYFGPGTRLTVL.

The rearrangement uses TRBV7-8 and TRBJ1-1; D is unclear. The CDR3 consists of 14 residues. The V end lost 2 bases, the J end lost 8 bases, and 15 bases lay between the germline ends. The germline V gene has CDR1 SGHVS and CDR2 FQNEAQ. The CDR3 loop reads CASSLLEAVPEAFF. The CDR3 region has the DNA TGTGCCAGCAGCTTACTCGAGGCAGTGCCCGAAGCTTTCTTT.

The chain carries TRBV7-7 and TRBJ2-5; D possibly corresponds to TRBD2 (5 bases). From germline, CDR1 is SSHAT and CDR2 FNYEAQ (reference sequence). Between the trimmed V and J ends, which lost 1 base and 5 bases, there was a span of 14 bases. This CDR3 spans 15 amino acids. CDR3 in amino acids: CASSLVVHPGETQYF. The DNA for the CDR3 is TGTGCCAGCAGCTTAGTAGTCCATCCGGGGGAGACCCAGTACTTC.